This is a list of T cell receptor beta chains from one sample in a study of tumor and adjacent non-tumor tissue in lung cancer. From the multiplex PCR reads, TCRdb called clonotypes with MiXCR, one entry per CDR3 protein. The table shows fewer than 90,000 distinct CDR3 sequences, with around 80% occurring only once. Sequencing was performed on distant non-tumor lung tissue. The receptor set was obtained from a woman between 45 and 60 years old with non-small cell lung cancer. Each CDR3 is given with its conserved first and last residue. A D gene is named only where the DNA matches it firmly. Clone size, where shown, is once, few, many, or a class for clones that have expanded.

clone_size,j_call,v_call,d_call,cdr3_aa,cdr3_nt
.,TRBJ2-7,TRBV6-2/TRBV6-3,TRBD1,CASDDRGRHKQYF,TGTGCCAGCGATGACAGGGGGCGCCACAAGCAGTACTTC
.,TRBJ2-2,TRBV11-3,TRBD1,CAGRSGQGDTGELFF,TGTGCCGGCAGATCGGGACAGGGTGATACCGGGGAGCTGTTTTTT
.,TRBJ1-6,TRBV12-3/TRBV12-4,.,CANSWTTNSPLHF,TGTGCCAACAGTTGGACAACTAATTCACCCCTCCACTTT
many,TRBJ1-5,TRBV7-8,.,CASTRDGSQPQHF,TGTGCCAGCACCCGAGACGGCAGCCAGCCCCAGCATTTT
medium-sized,TRBJ2-2,TRBV11-2,TRBD2,CASSLGGVAGTGELFF,TGTGCCAGCAGCTTAGGTGGGGTAGCGGGAACCGGGGAGCTGTTTTTT
.,TRBJ2-1,TRBV6-6,.,CAGSFSTSGSEQIF,TGTGCCGGCAGTTTTTCGACCAGTGGGAGTGAGCAGATCTTC
.,TRBJ2-7,TRBV12-3/TRBV12-4,.,CTSSLGPLTGYELYF,TGTACCAGCAGTTTAGGTCCCCTGACGGGATACGAGCTGTACTTC
.,TRBJ1-4,TRBV20-1,.,CSAKRGAVGGKLFF,TGCAGTGCTAAAAGAGGCGCCGTGGGTGGAAAACTGTTTTTT
many,TRBJ1-6,TRBV28,TRBD1,CASSSSGTGNSPLHF,TGTGCCAGCAGTTCCTCCGGGACAGGGAATTCACCCCTCCACTTT
.,TRBJ2-1,TRBV5-6,TRBD2,CARSSWDYQLRYNEQSF,TGTGCCAGAAGCTCCTGGGACTACCAGCTAAGGTACAATGAGCAGTCATTC
many,TRBJ1-1,TRBV7-9,TRBD1,CASSLAHRGNEAFF,TGTGCCAGCAGCTTAGCTCACAGGGGGAACGAAGCTTTCTTT
many,TRBJ2-2,TRBV5-6,.,CASSLRGTPTGELFF,TGTGCCAGCAGCTTACGTGGGACACCTACCGGGGAGCTGTTTTTT
.,TRBJ2-6,TRBV6-2/TRBV6-3,.,CASRSSAMISEANVLTF,TGTGCCAGCAGGTCTAGCGCTATGATCTCTGAGGCCAACGTCCTGACTTTC
.,TRBJ2-5,TRBV28,TRBD1,CTSSTPGQGEKETQYF,TGTACCAGCAGTACTCCGGGACAGGGGGAGAAAGAGACCCAATACTTC
.,TRBJ1-2,TRBV6-1,.,CASMARPYYGYTF,TGTGCCAGCATGGCCAGGCCCTACTATGGATACACCTTC
.,TRBJ2-1,TRBV6-2/TRBV6-3,TRBD2,CGSNPGLAFSEQFF,TGTGGCAGCAACCCGGGACTAGCATTCAGTGAGCAGTTCTTC
.,TRBJ2-5,TRBV11-2,TRBD2,CASSLRTGTSLKTQYF,TGTGCCAGCAGCCTTAGAACCGGGACTAGCCTGAAGACCCAGTACTTC
.,TRBJ2-5,TRBV12-3/TRBV12-4,TRBD2,CTSSTRTSGRAWETHYF,TGTACCAGCAGTACTCGGACTAGCGGGAGGGCTTGGGAGACCCATTACTTC